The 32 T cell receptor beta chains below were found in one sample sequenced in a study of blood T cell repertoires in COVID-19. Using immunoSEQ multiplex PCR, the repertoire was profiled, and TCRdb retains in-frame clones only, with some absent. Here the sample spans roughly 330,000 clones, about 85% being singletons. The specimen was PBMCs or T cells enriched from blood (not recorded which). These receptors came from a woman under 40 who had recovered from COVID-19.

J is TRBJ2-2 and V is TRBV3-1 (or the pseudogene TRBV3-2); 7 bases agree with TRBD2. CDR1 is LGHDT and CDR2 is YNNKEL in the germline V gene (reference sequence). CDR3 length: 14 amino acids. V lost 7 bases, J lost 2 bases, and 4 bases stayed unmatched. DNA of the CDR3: TGTGCCAGCACGTCGGGACTAAACACCGGGGAGCTGTTTTTT. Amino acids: CASTSGLNTGELFF.

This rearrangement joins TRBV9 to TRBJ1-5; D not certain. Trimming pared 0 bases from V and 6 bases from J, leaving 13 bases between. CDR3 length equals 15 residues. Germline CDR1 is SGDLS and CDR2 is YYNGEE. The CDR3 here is CASSVGDGGVQPQHF. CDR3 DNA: TGTGCCAGCAGCGTAGGCGACGGCGGAGTTCAGCCCCAGCATTTT.

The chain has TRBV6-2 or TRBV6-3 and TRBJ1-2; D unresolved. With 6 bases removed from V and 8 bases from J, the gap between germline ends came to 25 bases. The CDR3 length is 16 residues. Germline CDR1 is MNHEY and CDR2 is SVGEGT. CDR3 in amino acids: CASSPGNSGLTRGYTF. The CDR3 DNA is TGTGCCAGCAGCCCCGGTAATTCGGGATTAACTCGAGGCTACACCTTC.

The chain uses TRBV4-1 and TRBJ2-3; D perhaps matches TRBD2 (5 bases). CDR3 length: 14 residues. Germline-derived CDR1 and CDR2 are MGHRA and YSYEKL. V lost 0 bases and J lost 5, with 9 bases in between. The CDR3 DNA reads TGCGCCAGCAGCCAAGATGGCGGAGGAGATACGCAGTATTTT. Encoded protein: CASSQDGGGDTQYF.

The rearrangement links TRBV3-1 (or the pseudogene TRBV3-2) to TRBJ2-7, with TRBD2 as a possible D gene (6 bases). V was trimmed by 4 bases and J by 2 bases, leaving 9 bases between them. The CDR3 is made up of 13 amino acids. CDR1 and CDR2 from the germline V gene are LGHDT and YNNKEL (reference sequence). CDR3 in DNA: TGTGCCAGCAGCCCCACTAGCCCCTACGAGCAGTACTTC. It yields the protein CASSPTSPYEQYF.

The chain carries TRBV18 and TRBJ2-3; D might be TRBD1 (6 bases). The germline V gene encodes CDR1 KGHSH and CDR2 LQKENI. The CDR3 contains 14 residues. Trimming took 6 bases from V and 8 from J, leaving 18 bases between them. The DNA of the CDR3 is TGTGCCAGCTCGCAGGACTCACAGGGCGGTACGCAGTATTTT. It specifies CASSQDSQGGTQYF.

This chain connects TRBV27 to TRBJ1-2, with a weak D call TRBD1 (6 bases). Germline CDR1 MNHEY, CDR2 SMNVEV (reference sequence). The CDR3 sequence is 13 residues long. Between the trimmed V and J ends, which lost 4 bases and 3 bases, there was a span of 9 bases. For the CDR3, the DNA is TGTGCCAGCAGTTCAGGGGTGGACTATGGCTACACCTTC. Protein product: CASSSGVDYGYTF.

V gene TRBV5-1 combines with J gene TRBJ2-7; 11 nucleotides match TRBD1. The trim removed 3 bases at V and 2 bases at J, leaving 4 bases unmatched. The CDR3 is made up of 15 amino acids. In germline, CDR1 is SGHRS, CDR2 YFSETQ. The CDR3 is CASSSGQGVAYEQYF. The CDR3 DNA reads TGCGCCAGCAGCTCGGGACAGGGGGTAGCCTACGAGCAGTACTTC. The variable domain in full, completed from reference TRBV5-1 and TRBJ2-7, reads KAGVTQTPRYLIKTRGQQVTLSCSPISGHRSVSWYQQTPGQGLQFLFEYFSETQRNKGNFPGRFSGRQFSNSRSEMNVSTLELGDSALYLCASSSGQGVAYEQYFGPGTRLTVT.

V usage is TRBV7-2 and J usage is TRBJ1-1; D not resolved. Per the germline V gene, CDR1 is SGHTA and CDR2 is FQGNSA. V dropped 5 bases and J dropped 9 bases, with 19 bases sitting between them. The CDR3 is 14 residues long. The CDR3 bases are TGTGCCAGCAGCCAGTTGAGCTCCCCCGGGAAAGCTTTCTTT. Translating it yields CASSQLSSPGKAFF.

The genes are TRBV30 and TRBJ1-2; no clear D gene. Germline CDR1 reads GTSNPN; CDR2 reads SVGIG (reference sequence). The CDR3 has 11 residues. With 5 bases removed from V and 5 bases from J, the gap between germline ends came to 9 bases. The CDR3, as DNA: TGTGCCTGGGGGATTAGATATGGCTACACCTTC. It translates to CAWGIRYGYTF.

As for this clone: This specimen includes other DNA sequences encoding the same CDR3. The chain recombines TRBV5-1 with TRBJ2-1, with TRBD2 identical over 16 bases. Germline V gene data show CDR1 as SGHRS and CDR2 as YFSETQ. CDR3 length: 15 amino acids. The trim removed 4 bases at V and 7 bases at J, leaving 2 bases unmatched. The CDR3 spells CASSPGLAGGNEQFF. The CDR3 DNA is TGCGCCAGCAGCCCGGGACTAGCGGGGGGGAATGAGCAGTTCTTC.

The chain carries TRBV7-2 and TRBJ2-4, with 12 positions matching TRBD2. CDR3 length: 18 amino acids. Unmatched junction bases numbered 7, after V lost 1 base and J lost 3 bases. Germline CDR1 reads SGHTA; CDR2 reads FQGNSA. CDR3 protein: CASSLVLAGGLGKNIQYF. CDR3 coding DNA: TGTGCCAGCAGCTTAGTCCTAGCGGGGGGGCTAGGCAAAAACATTCAGTACTTC.

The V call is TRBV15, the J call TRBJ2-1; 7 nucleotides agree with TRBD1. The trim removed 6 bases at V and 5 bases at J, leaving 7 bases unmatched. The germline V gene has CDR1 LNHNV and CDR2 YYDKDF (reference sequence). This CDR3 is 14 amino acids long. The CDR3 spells CATRRQGANNEQFF. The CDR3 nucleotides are TGTGCCACCAGGCGACAGGGTGCAAACAATGAGCAGTTCTTC.

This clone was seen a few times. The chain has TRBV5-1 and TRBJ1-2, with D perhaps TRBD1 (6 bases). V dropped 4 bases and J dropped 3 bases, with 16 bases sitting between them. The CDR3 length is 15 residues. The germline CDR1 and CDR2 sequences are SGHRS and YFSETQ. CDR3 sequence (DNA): TGCGCCAGCAGCCCATCGCAGGGGATCGACTATGGCTACACCTTC. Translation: CASSPSQGIDYGYTF. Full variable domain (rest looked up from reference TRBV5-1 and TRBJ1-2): KAGVTQTPRYLIKTRGQQVTLSCSPISGHRSVSWYQQTPGQGLQFLFEYFSETQRNKGNFPGRFSGRQFSNSRSEMNVSTLELGDSALYLCASSPSQGIDYGYTFGSGTRLTVV.

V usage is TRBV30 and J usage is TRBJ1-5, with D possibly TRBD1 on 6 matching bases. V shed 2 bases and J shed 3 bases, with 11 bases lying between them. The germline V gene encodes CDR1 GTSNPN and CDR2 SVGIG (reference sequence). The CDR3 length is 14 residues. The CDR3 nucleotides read TGTGCCTGGAGTATGGACAGTCTCAATCAGCCCCAGCATTTT. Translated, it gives CAWSMDSLNQPQHF.

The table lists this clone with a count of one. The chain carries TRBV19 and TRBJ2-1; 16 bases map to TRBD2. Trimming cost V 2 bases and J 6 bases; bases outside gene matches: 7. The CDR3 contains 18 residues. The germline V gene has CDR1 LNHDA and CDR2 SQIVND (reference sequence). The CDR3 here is CASSITGLAGGHGNEQFF. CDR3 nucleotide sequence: TGTGCCAGTAGTATAACGGGACTAGCGGGGGGGCACGGCAATGAGCAGTTCTTC.

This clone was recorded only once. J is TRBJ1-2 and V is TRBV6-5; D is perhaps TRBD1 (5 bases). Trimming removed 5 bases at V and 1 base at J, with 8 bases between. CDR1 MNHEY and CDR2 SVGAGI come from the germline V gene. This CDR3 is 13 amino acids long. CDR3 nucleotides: TGTGCCAGCAGTCAACAGGTTAACTATGGCTACACCTTC. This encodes CASSQQVNYGYTF.

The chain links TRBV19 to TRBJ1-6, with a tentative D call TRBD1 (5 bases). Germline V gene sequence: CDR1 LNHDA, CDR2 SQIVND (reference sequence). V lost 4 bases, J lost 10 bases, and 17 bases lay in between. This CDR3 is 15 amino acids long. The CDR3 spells CASSRGGAGGSPLHF. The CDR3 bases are TGTGCCAGTAGTAGAGGTGGGGCCGGAGGGTCACCCCTCCACTTT. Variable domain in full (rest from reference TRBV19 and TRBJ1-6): DGGITQSPKYLFRKEGQNVTLSCEQNLNHDAMYWYRQDPGQGLRLIYYSQIVNDFQKGDIAEGYSVSREKKESFPLTVTSAQKNPTAFYLCASSRGGAGGSPLHFGNGTRLTVT.

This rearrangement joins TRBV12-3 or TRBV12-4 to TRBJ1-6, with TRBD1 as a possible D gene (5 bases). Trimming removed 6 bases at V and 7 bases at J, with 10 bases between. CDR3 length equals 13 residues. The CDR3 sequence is CASRTGGNSPLHF. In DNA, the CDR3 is TGTGCCAGCAGGACGGGGGGGAATTCACCCCTCCACTTT.

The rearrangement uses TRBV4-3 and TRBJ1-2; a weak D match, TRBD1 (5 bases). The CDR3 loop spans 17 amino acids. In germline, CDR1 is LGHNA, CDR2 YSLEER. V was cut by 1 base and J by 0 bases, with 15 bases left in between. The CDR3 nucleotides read TGCGCCAGCAGCCAAGTGGGGAGGGGAAGTCCTAACTATGGCTACACCTTC. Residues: CASSQVGRGSPNYGYTF.

DNA for the CDR3: TGCGCCAGCAGCCCCACCGGGACAGGGGGCGTCTTGTTTTCTGGCTACACCTTC. It encodes CASSPTGTGGVLFSGYTF. The chain is built from TRBV5-1 and TRBJ1-2; TRBD1 matches at 12 bases. V dropped 4 bases and J dropped 7; count of bases not matched to a gene: 17. Germline assignment: CDR1 SGHRS and CDR2 YFSETQ. The CDR3 length is 18 residues.

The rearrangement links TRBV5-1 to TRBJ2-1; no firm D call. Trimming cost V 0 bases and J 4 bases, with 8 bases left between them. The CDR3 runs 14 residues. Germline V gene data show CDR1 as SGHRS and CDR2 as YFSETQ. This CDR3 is CASSLGAEYNEQFF. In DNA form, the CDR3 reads TGCGCCAGCAGCTTGGGGGCAGAGTACAATGAGCAGTTCTTC.

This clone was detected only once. The CDR3 is CASSADRGTEAFF. In nucleotides, the CDR3 is TGTGCCAGCAGCGCTGACAGGGGCACTGAAGCTTTCTTT. V gene TRBV9 combines with J gene TRBJ1-1; 8 bases fit TRBD1. CDR3 length: 13 residues. With 3 bases clipped from V and 4 bases from J, the junction kept 2 bases outside the gene matches. CDR1 and CDR2 (germline): SGDLS, YYNGEE.

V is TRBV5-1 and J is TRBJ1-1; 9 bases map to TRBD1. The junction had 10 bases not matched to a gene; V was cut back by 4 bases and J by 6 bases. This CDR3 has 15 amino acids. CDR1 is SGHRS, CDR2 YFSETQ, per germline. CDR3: CASSPGDRVSSEAFF. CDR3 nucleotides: TGCGCCAGCAGCCCCGGGGACAGGGTTTCGTCTGAAGCTTTCTTT.

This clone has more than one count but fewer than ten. CDR3 loop: CASSYAAYNEQFF. The DNA of the CDR3 is TGTGCCAGCAGTTACGCAGCCTACAATGAGCAGTTCTTC. The chain uses TRBV6-2 or TRBV6-3 and TRBJ2-1; D uncertain. Trimming removed 2 bases from V and 2 bases from J, with 4 bases in between. This CDR3 is 13 amino acids long. Germline lookup yields CDR1 MNHEY and CDR2 SVGEGT.

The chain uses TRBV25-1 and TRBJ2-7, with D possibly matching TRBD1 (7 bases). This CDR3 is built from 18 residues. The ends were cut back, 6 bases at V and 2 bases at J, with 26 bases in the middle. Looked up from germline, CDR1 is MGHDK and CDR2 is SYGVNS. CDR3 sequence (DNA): TGTGCCAGCAGCCTCTGGGGGGCGACAGGGAAAAAAACCTACGAGCAGTACTTC. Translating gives CASSLWGATGKKTYEQYF.

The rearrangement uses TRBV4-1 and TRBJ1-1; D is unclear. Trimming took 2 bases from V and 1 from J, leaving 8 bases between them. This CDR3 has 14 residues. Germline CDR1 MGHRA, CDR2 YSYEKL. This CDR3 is CASSQLQPNTEAFF. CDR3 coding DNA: TGCGCCAGCAGCCAATTACAGCCGAACACTGAAGCTTTCTTT.

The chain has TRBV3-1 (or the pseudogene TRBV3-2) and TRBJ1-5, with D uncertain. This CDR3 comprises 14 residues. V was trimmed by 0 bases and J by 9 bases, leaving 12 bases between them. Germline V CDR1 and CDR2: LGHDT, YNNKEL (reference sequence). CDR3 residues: CASSQEVGGGPQHF. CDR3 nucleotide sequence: TGTGCCAGCAGCCAAGAAGTAGGCGGCGGGCCCCAGCATTTT.

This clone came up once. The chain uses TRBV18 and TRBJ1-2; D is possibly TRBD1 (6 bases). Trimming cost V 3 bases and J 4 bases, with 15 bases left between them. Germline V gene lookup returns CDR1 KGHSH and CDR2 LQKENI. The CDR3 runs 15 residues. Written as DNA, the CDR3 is TGTGCCAGCTCACCTCAAAGGACAGAGACCTATGGCTACACCTTC. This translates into CASSPQRTETYGYTF.

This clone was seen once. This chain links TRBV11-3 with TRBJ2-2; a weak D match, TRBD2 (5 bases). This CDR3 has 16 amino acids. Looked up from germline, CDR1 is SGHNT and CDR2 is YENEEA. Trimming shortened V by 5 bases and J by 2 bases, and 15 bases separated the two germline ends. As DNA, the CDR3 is TGTGCCAGCAGCCCATCGCATCCGGGAAACACCGGGGAGCTGTTTTTT. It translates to CASSPSHPGNTGELFF.

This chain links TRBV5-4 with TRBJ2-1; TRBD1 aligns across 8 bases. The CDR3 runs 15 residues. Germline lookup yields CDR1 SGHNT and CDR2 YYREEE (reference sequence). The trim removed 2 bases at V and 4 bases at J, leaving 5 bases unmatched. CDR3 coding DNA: TGTGCCAGCAGCTTTCCTGACAGGGGATACAATGAGCAGTTCTTC. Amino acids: CASSFPDRGYNEQFF.

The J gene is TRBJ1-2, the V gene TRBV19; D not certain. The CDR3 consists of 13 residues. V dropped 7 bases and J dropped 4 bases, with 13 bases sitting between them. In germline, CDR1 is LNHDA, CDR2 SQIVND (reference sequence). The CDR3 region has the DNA TGTGCCAGTAACACCGGGAACAGCTATGGCTACACCTTC. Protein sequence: CASNTGNSYGYTF.